Each of the 27 T cell receptor beta chains below was sequenced from the same sample in a study of cytotoxic CD8 clonotypes in ibrutinib-treated CLL. Some clones are missing from TCRdb's copy, which holds only in-frame ones; the method was immunoSEQ multiplex PCR. Among hundreds of thousands of clones listed, around four fifths were seen once. The sequencing used PBMCs, collected before ibrutinib treatment. Source of these receptors: a human donor with chronic lymphocytic leukemia.

As regards this clone: One end of the junction does not line up with germline, which may come from a read error. The chain recombines TRBV2 with TRBJ2-5; weak D call: TRBD1 (5 bases). CDR3 length: 9 residues. Germline V gives CDR1 SNHLY, CDR2 FYNNEI. CDR3 in amino acids: CASGAGLDF. The CDR3 bases are TGTGCCAGCGGGGCAGGGTTGGACTTC.

J is TRBJ1-2 and V is TRBV6-1, with 7 bases identical to TRBD1. The junction had 4 bases not matched to a gene; V was cut back by 2 bases and J by 4 bases. Germline assignment: CDR1 MNHNS and CDR2 SASEGT. CDR3 length equals 14 residues. The CDR3 loop is CASSEWAGGYGYTF. The CDR3 DNA reads TGTGCCAGCAGTGAATGGGCAGGGGGCTATGGCTACACCTTC.

The chain uses TRBV19 and TRBJ2-1, with D perhaps TRBD1 (6 bases). V shed 5 bases and J shed 6 bases, with 17 bases lying between them. Germline V lookup: CDR1 LNHDA, CDR2 SQIVND (reference sequence). This CDR3 contains 15 residues. The CDR3 here is CASSPPTGIGNEQFF. CDR3 DNA sequence: TGTGCCAGTAGTCCCCCCACAGGGATTGGCAATGAGCAGTTCTTC.

The chain joins TRBV27 to TRBJ2-7; 7 positions match TRBD2. V shed 3 bases and J 7 bases; nucleotides not matched to a gene: 12. The CDR3 has 15 amino acids. Looked up from germline, CDR1 is MNHEY and CDR2 is SMNVEV (reference sequence). The CDR3 DNA is TGTGCCAGCAGTTTTGGTTCGGGAGGCGACGTGGAGCAGTACTTC. Its protein is CASSFGSGGDVEQYF.

This clone has a handful of counts. The chain employs TRBV27 and TRBJ1-3; the D is unclear. This CDR3 has 16 residues. V shed 5 bases and J shed 0 bases, with 14 bases lying between them. In germline, CDR1 is MNHEY, CDR2 SMNVEV (reference sequence). The CDR3 DNA sequence: TGTGCCAGCAGTCCCCGAAGCCCCTACTCTGGAAACACCATATATTTT. It yields the protein CASSPRSPYSGNTIYF.

J is TRBJ2-7 and V is TRBV7-2, with D unclear. Germline V lookup: CDR1 SGHTA, CDR2 FQGNSA. V shed 4 bases and J shed 7 bases, with 11 bases lying between them. There are 12 residues in the CDR3. The CDR3 region is CASSSPSREQYF. CDR3 bases: TGTGCCAGCAGCTCACCTTCACGGGAGCAGTACTTC.

The genes are TRBV28 and TRBJ2-7; TRBD1 aligns across 7 bases. The germline CDR1 and CDR2 sequences are MDHEN and SYDVKM. The CDR3 contains 15 residues. V was clipped by 6 bases and J by 3 bases; unmatched bases: 11. As DNA, the CDR3 is TGTGCCAGCAGCCAGGGACAGTCTCCTGACTACGAGCAGTACTTC. Its translation: CASSQGQSPDYEQYF.

The J gene is TRBJ2-1, the V gene TRBV4-3; unclear D gene. The CDR3 extends over 16 amino acids. Germline assignment: CDR1 LGHNA and CDR2 YSLEER. V was trimmed by 1 base and J by 0 bases, leaving 10 bases between them. The CDR3 sequence is CASSQGPPPSYNEQFF. The CDR3 nucleotides read TGCGCCAGCAGCCAAGGACCACCTCCCTCCTACAATGAGCAGTTCTTC.

CDR3 DNA sequence: TGTGCGGGGGGACTAGCGGGATTTGAGCAGTTCTTC. Amino acid sequence: CAGGLAGFEQFF. This rearrangement joins TRBV28 to TRBJ2-1; TRBD2 matches at 13 bases. The CDR3 spans 12 residues. The germline gives CDR1 MDHEN, CDR2 SYDVKM.

This clone has more than one count but fewer than ten. J is TRBJ2-2 and V is TRBV30; unclear D gene. The CDR3 loop spans 11 amino acids. Trimming took off 5 bases at V and 7 bases at J, with 8 bases between the two ends. Germline V gives CDR1 GTSNPN, CDR2 SVGIG (reference sequence). The CDR3 region is CAWGMVGELFF. CDR3 sequence (DNA): TGTGCCTGGGGCATGGTCGGGGAGCTGTTTTTT.

CDR3 DNA: TGTGCCAGCAGGGCTCCACCGATGGGGGCTAACTACGAGCAGTACTTC. Protein: CASRAPPMGANYEQYF. The J gene is TRBJ2-7, the V gene TRBV7-2; perhaps TRBD1 as D (6 bases). The CDR3 consists of 16 residues. Germline loops: CDR1 SGHTA, CDR2 FQGNSA. Trimming cost V 6 bases and J 3 bases, with 21 bases left between them. The full variable domain, in which reference TRBV7-2 and TRBJ2-7 provide the parts outside the CDR3, is GAGVSQSPSNKVTEKGKDVELRCDPISGHTALYWYRQSLGQGLEFLIYFQGNSAPDKSGLPSDRFSAERTGGSVSTLTIQRTQQEDSAVYLCASRAPPMGANYEQYFGPGTRLTVT.

V gene TRBV4-3 combines with J gene TRBJ2-1; D might be TRBD2 (6 bases). This CDR3 contains 15 residues. CDR1 and CDR2 (germline): LGHNA, YSLEER. V gave up 1 base and J gave up 5 bases, with 12 bases separating them. As DNA, the CDR3 is TGCGCCAGCAGCCAAGGGCAACTAGCCCACAATGAGCAGTTCTTC. The encoded protein is CASSQGQLAHNEQFF.

This clone has more than one count but fewer than ten. The V and J genes are TRBV4-1 and TRBJ1-1; possibly TRBD1 for D (6 bases). Trimming removed 3 bases at V and 0 bases at J, with 8 bases between. Germline CDR1 is MGHRA and CDR2 is YSYEKL. The CDR3 has 14 amino acids. CDR3 nucleotide sequence: TGCGCCAGCAGCCAGGGACATCTGAACACTGAAGCTTTCTTT. Its translation is CASSQGHLNTEAFF.

This chain uses TRBV2 with TRBJ1-1, with TRBD1 as a possible D gene (6 bases). The V and J ends lost 10 bases and 4 bases respectively, with 16 bases between them. The germline CDR1 and CDR2 sequences are SNHLY and FYNNEI. The CDR3 spans 13 residues. The CDR3 bases are TGTGCCAAGAGTAAGGGGGGGGCCACTGAAGCTTTCTTT. This gives the protein CAKSKGGATEAFF.

The chain joins TRBV6-5 to TRBJ2-7; D uncertain. V lost 6 bases and J 0 bases, leaving 15 bases between the germline ends. From germline, CDR1 is MNHEY and CDR2 SVGAGI. The CDR3 covers 15 residues. CDR3 nucleotide sequence: TGTGCCAGCAGACCAACCTTTACAAGCTCCTACGAGCAGTACTTC. This translates into CASRPTFTSSYEQYF.

The gene calls are TRBV29-1 and TRBJ2-7; maybe TRBD1 (6 bases). The CDR3 is 15 residues long. V lost 4 bases, J lost 3 bases, and 19 bases lay in between. Per germline, CDR1 SQVTM and CDR2 ANQGSEA. The CDR3 sequence: CSVVVGTGTIYEQYF. DNA of the CDR3: TGCAGCGTTGTGGTGGGTACCGGGACAATCTACGAGCAGTACTTC.

This chain links TRBV30 with TRBJ2-1; D tentatively reads TRBD1 or TRBD2 (6 bases each). CDR3 length equals 17 residues. V was shortened by 2 bases and J by 5 bases, with 22 bases between the two germline ends. The germline V gene has CDR1 GTSNPN and CDR2 SVGIG (reference sequence). CDR3: CAWSLWYGGFRDNEQFF. CDR3 DNA: TGTGCCTGGAGTTTGTGGTACGGGGGCTTCCGGGACAATGAGCAGTTCTTC.

The rearrangement joins TRBV2 to TRBJ1-3; D is undetermined. This CDR3 comprises 15 residues. Germline V gene data show CDR1 as SNHLY and CDR2 as FYNNEI. The V end lost 8 bases, the J end lost 2 bases, and 16 bases lay between the germline ends. The CDR3 nucleotides read TGTGCCAGCCAGCGTGACGAGACCACTGGAAACACCATATATTTT. Its translation is CASQRDETTGNTIYF.

This clone was detected only a few times. This chain links TRBV28 with TRBJ1-1, with D perhaps TRBD1 (6 bases). Germline CDR1 and CDR2: MDHEN and SYDVKM. Trimming pared 6 bases from V and 4 bases from J, leaving 12 bases between. The CDR3 has 13 amino acids. The CDR3 coding sequence is TGTGCCAGCAGGTTGCGAGGGGGCACTGAAGCTTTCTTT. Translated: CASRLRGGTEAFF.

This chain connects TRBV6-5 to TRBJ2-1, with D unclear. Per the germline V gene, CDR1 is MNHEY and CDR2 is SVGAGI. Trimming cost V 2 bases and J 1 base, with 3 bases left between them. The CDR3 length is 13 residues. CDR3 DNA sequence: TGTGCCAGCAGTTACACTTCCTACAATGAGCAGTTCTTC. Translation gives CASSYTSYNEQFF.

V usage is TRBV5-1 and J usage is TRBJ2-7; perhaps TRBD1 as D (5 bases). The length of the CDR3 is 16 residues. Per the germline V gene, CDR1 is SGHRS and CDR2 is YFSETQ. V was clipped by 3 bases and J by 4 bases, with 20 bases between them. The CDR3 is CASSSTPQGGLYEQYF. CDR3 in DNA: TGCGCCAGCAGCTCGACGCCCCAGGGCGGCCTTTACGAGCAGTACTTC.

A single count supports this clone. The chain is built from TRBV10-3 and TRBJ2-2; TRBD2 agrees at 7 bases. Trimming removed 2 bases from V and 1 base from J; junction bases left unmatched: 1. Per germline, CDR1 ENHRY and CDR2 SYGVKD. CDR3 size: 15 residues. Here the CDR3 DNA reads TGTGCCATCAGTGAGACTAGCGTGAACACCGGGGAGCTGTTTTTT. It encodes CAISETSVNTGELFF.

This clone was found a few times. The V and J genes are TRBV7-3 and TRBJ2-5; D is unresolved. The CDR3 runs to 13 residues. Germline CDR1 reads SGHTA; CDR2 reads FQGTGA. V shed 3 bases and J shed 1 base, with 6 bases lying between them. CDR3 nucleotide sequence: TGTGCCAGCAGCTTCGGCGCCCAAGAGACCCAGTACTTC. This encodes CASSFGAQETQYF. The full variable domain, with the rest looked up from reference TRBV7-3 and TRBJ2-5, is GAGVSQTPSNKVTEKGKYVELRCDPISGHTALYWYRQSLGQGPEFLIYFQGTGAADDSGLPNDRFFAVRPEGSVSTLKIQRTERGDSAVYLCASSFGAQETQYFGPGTRLLVL.

This clone was seen more than once but under ten times. The chain combines TRBV10-3 with TRBJ2-7; D gene ambiguous. V shed 4 bases and J shed 0 bases, with 10 bases lying between them. CDR3 length equals 14 residues. Germline V lookup: CDR1 ENHRY, CDR2 SYGVKD. CDR3 nucleotide sequence: TGTGCCATCAGTGTTGAAAGGAGCTCCTACGAGCAGTACTTC. Its translation is CAISVERSSYEQYF.

This clone was observed a few times. The chain recombines TRBV4-2 with TRBJ2-7; the D gene is possibly TRBD1 (6 bases). Trimming removed 11 bases at V and 6 bases at J, with 20 bases between. The CDR3 loop spans 13 amino acids. The germline gives CDR1 LGHNA, CDR2 YNFKEQ. CDR3 nucleotides: TGTGCCGGGGGCCGGGACCCAGCCTCCGAGCAGTACTTC. Amino acid sequence: CAGGRDPASEQYF.

This clone occurred a few times. The genes are TRBV27 and TRBJ1-2; D might be TRBD1 (6 bases). Between the trimmed V and J ends, which lost 4 bases and 7 bases, there was a span of 13 bases. Per the germline V gene, CDR1 is MNHEY and CDR2 is SMNVEV (reference sequence). The CDR3 consists of 13 residues. The CDR3 nucleotides are TGTGCCAGCAGTTCCTACAGGGATTTTGGCTACACCTTC. Translating gives CASSSYRDFGYTF.

The sample holds one count of this clone. CDR3 coding DNA: TGTGCCAGCAGTTTAACAGGGGTAACTGAAGCTTTCTTT. As protein: CASSLTGVTEAFF. J is TRBJ1-1 and V is TRBV2; 7 bases line up with TRBD1. The germline V gene has CDR1 SNHLY and CDR2 FYNNEI. There are 13 residues in the CDR3. Trimming took 5 bases from V and 5 from J; bases not matched to a gene: 5.